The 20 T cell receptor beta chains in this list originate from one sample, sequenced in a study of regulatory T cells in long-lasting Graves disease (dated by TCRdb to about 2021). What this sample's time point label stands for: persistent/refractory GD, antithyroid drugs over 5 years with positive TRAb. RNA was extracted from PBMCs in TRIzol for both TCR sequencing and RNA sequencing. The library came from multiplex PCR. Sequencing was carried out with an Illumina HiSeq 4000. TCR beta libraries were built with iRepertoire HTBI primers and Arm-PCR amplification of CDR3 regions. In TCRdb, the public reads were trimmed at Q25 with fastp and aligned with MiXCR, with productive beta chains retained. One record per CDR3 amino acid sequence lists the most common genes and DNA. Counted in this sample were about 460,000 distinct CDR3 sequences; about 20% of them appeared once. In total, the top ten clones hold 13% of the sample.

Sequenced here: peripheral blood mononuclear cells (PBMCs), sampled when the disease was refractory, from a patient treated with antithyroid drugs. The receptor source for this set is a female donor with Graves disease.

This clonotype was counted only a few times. The CDR3 coding sequence is TGTGCCAGCAGCTCCTCAAGGGCACGCTTTGAAGCTTTCTTT. It specifies CASSSSRARFEAFF. The rearrangement links TRBV11-2 to TRBJ1-1; D ambiguous. The CDR3 runs 14 residues. Trimming shortened V by 4 bases and J by 7 bases, and 16 bases separated the two germline ends. Per the germline V gene, CDR1 is SGHAT and CDR2 is FQNNGV.

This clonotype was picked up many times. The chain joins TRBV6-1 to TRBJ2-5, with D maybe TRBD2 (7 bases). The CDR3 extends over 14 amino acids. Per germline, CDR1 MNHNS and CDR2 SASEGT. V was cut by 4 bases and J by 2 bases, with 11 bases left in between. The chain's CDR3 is CASSGGGTQETQYF. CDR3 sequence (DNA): TGTGCCAGCAGTGGGGGGGGCACACAAGAGACCCAGTACTTC.

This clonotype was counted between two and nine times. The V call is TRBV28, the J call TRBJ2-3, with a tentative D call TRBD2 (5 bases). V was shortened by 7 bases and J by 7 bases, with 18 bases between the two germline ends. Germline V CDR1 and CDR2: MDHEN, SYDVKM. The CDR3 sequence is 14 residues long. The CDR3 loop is CASTPEGWVYTQYF. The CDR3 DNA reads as TGTGCCAGCACCCCAGAGGGTTGGGTATATACGCAGTATTTT.

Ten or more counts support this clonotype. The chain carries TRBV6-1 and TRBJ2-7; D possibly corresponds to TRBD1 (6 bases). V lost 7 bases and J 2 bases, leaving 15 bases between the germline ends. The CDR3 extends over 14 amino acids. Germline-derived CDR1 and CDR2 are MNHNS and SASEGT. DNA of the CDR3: TGTGCCAGCAAAAGGGGGACAATCACCTACGAGCAGTACTTC. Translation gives CASKRGTITYEQYF.

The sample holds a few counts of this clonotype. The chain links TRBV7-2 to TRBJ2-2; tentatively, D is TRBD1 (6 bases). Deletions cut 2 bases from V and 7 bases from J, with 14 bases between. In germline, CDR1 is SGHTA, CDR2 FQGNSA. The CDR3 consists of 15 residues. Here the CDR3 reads CASSLITGTSGELFF. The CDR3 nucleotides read TGTGCCAGCAGCTTAATCACAGGGACGAGCGGGGAGCTGTTTTTT. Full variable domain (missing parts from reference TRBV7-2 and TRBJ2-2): GAGVSQSPSNKVTEKGKDVELRCDPISGHTALYWYRQSLGQGLEFLIYFQGNSAPDKSGLPSDRFSAERTGGSVSTLTIQRTQQEDSAVYLCASSLITGTSGELFFGEGSRLTVL.

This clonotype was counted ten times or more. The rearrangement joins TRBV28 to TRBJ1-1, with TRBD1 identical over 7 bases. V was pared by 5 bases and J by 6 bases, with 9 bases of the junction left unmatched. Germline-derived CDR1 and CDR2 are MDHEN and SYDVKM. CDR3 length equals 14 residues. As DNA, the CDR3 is TGTGCCAGCAGTAAAGGGGGCGATCTCGCTGAAGCTTTCTTT. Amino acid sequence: CASSKGGDLAEAFF.

CDR3 region: CASSLGVRSNQPQHF. DNA for the CDR3: TGTGCCAGCAGCTTAGGGGTGAGGAGCAATCAGCCCCAGCATTTT. This chain joins TRBV7-2 and TRBJ1-5; no clear D. With 1 base removed from V and 1 base from J, the gap between germline ends came to 8 bases. The CDR3 runs to 15 residues. Germline V gene lookup returns CDR1 SGHTA and CDR2 FQGNSA.

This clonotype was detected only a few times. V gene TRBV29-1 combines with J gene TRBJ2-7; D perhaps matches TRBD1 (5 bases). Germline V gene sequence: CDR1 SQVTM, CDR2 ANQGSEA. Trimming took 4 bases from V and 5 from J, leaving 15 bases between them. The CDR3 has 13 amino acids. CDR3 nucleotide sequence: TGCAGCGTTGGGGGCAGGGTTGGGGACGAGCAGTACTTC. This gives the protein CSVGGRVGDEQYF.

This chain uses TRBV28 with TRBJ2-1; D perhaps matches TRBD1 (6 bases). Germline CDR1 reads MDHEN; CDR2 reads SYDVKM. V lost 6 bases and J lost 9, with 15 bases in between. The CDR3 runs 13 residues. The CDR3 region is CASRLQGRGEQFF. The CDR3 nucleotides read TGTGCCAGCAGGCTACAGGGCCGGGGTGAGCAGTTCTTC.

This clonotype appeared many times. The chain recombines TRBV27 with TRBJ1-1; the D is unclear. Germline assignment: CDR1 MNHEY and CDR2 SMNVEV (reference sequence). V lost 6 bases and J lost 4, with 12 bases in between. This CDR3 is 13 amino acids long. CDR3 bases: TGTGCCAGCAGCAACAGAGTAGGCACTGAAGCTTTCTTT. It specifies CASSNRVGTEAFF.

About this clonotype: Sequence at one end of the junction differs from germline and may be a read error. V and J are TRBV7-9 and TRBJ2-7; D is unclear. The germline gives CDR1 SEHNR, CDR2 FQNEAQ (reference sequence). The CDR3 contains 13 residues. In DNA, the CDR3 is TGTGCCAGCAGGTTAGAAGGGTCCCACGAGCAGTACTTC. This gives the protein CASRLEGSHEQYF. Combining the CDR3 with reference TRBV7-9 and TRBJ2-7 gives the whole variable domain DTGVSQNPRHKITKRGQNVTFRCDPISEHNRLYWYRQTLGQGPEFLTYFQNEAQLEKSRLLSDRFSAERPKGSFSTLEIQRTEQGDSAMYLCASRLEGSHEQYFGPGTRLTVT.

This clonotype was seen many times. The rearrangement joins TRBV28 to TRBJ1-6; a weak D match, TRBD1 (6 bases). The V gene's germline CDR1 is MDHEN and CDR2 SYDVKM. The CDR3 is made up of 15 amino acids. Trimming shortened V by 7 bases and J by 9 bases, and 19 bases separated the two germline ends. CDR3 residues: CASNLAGTSISPLHF. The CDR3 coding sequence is TGTGCCAGCAACTTAGCCGGGACATCTATTTCACCCCTCCACTTT.

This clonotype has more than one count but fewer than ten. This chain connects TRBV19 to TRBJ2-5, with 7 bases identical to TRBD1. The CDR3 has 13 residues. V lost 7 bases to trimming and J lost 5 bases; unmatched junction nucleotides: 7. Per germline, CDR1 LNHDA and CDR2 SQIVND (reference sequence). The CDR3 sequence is CASTMTGFETQYF. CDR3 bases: TGTGCCAGTACCATGACAGGGTTCGAGACCCAGTACTTC.

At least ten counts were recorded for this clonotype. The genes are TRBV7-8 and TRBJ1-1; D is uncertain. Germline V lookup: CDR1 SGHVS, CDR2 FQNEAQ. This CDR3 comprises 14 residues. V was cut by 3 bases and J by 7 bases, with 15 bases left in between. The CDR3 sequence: CASSLQAGWGEAFF. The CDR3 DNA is TGTGCCAGCAGCTTGCAGGCGGGGTGGGGTGAAGCTTTCTTT. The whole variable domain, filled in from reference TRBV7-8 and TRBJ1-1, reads GAGVSQSPRYKVAKRGQDVALRCDPISGHVSLFWYQQALGQGPEFLTYFQNEAQLDKSGLPSDRFFAERPEGSVSTLKIQRTQQEDSAVYLCASSLQAGWGEAFFGQGTRLTVV.

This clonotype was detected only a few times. This CDR3 reads CSVDTGEPNTGELFF. CDR3 nucleotide sequence: TGCAGCGTTGACACAGGGGAGCCGAACACCGGGGAGCTGTTTTTT. The chain recombines TRBV29-1 with TRBJ2-2; 7 bases align to TRBD1. V dropped 3 bases and J dropped 0; count of bases not matched to a gene: 4. CDR1 SQVTM and CDR2 ANQGSEA come from the germline V gene. The CDR3 loop spans 15 amino acids.

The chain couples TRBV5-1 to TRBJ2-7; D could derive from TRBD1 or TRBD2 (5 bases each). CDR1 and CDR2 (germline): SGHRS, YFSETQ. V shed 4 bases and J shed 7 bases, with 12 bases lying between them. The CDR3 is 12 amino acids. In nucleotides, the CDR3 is TGCGCCAGCAGCCAGGGACCTCATGAGCAGTACTTC. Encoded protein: CASSQGPHEQYF. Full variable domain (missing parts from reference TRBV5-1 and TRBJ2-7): KAGVTQTPRYLIKTRGQQVTLSCSPISGHRSVSWYQQTPGQGLQFLFEYFSETQRNKGNFPGRFSGRQFSNSRSEMNVSTLELGDSALYLCASSQGPHEQYFGPGTRLTVT.

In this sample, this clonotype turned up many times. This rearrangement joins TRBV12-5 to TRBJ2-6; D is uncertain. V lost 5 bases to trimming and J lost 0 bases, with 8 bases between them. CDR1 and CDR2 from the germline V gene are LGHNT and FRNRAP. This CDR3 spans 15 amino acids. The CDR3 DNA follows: TGTGCTAGTGGTGCCGTGAGCTCTGGGGCCAACGTCCTGACTTTC. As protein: CASGAVSSGANVLTF. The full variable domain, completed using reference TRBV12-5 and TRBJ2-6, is DARVTQTPRHKVTEMGQEVTMRCQPILGHNTVFWYRQTMMQGLELLAYFRNRAPLDDSGMPKDRFSAEMPDATLATLKIQPSEPRDSAVYFCASGAVSSGANVLTFGAGSRLTVL.

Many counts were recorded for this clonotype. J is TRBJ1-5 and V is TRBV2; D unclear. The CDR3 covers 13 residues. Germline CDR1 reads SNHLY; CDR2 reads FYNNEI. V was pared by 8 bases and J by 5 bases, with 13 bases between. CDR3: CASGDQAYQPQHF. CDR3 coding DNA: TGTGCCAGCGGCGACCAGGCATATCAGCCCCAGCATTTT.

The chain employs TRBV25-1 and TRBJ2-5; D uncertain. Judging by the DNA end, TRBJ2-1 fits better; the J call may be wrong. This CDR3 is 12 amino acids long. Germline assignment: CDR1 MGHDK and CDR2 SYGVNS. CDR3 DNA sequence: TGTGCCAGCACCCTCGCAAACAATGAGCAGTTCTTC. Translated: CASTLANNEQFF.

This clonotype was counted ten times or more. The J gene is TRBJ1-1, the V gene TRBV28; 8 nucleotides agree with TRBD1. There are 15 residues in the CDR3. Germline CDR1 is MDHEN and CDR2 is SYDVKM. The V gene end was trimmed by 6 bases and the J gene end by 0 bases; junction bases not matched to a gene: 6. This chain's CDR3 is CASSRYRGLNTEAFF. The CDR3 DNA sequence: TGTGCCAGCAGCCGTTACAGGGGGTTGAACACTGAAGCTTTCTTT.